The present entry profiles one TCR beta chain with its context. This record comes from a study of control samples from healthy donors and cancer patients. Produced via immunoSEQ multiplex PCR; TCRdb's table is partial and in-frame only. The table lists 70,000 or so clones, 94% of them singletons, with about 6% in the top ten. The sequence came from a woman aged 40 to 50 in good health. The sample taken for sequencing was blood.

CDR3 sequence: CASGRDGYMNTEAFF. The CDR3 DNA reads TGCGCCAGCGGCAGGGACGGTTATATGAACACTGAAGCTTTCTTT. This sequence joins TRBV5-1 and TRBJ1-1, with D possibly TRBD1 on 5 matching bases. CDR1 is SGHRS, CDR2 YFSETQ, per germline. The CDR3 totals 15 residues. V gave up 7 bases and J gave up 0 bases, with 16 bases separating them.